What follows are 27 T cell receptor beta chains derived from one specimen sequenced in a study of T cell repertoires in cytomegalovirus infection. MiXCR was run by TCRdb on the reads, yielding one entry per CDR3 protein. This table has approximately 750,000 distinct CDR3 sequences, 35% appearing once. Sequencing was done on a sample of PBMCs. Source of these receptors: a human donor in good health (CMV status not recorded). Some clones in this sample may be carry-over from other donors' samples.

This chain uses TRBV20-1 with TRBJ2-2, with 10 bases aligning to TRBD2. CDR3 size: 14 residues. Trimming took 5 bases from V and 8 from J; bases not matched to a gene: 8. Looked up from germline, CDR1 is DFQATT and CDR2 is SNEGSKA (reference sequence). CDR3 in DNA: TGCAGTGCTGCGAGCGGGAGGGGAGGAGGGGAGCTGTTTTTT. Translation: CSAASGRGGGELFF.

This clonotype is deemed medium-sized. In DNA, the CDR3 is TGTGCCAGCCGCAGCCCGGGCGGGAGGGCAAATGAGCAGTTCTTC. It yields the protein CASRSPGGRANEQFF. The chain recombines TRBV28 with TRBJ2-1, with 9 bases aligning to TRBD2. The length of the CDR3 is 15 residues. Germline-derived CDR1 and CDR2 are MDHEN and SYDVKM. V shed 8 bases, J shed 7 bases, and the junction held 12 bases outside the gene matches.

This clonotype has ten or more counts. The gene calls are TRBV7-8 and TRBJ1-2; 9 positions match TRBD1. Germline assignment: CDR1 SGHVS and CDR2 FQNEAQ. V lost 5 bases, J lost 3 bases, and 13 bases stayed unmatched. This CDR3 is 17 amino acids long. CDR3 sequence (DNA): TGTGCCAGCAGCCGCCGGGACAGGGTTATCGAGGACTATGGCTACACCTTC. It specifies CASSRRDRVIEDYGYTF.

This clonotype was seen a few times. V and J are TRBV19 and TRBJ2-7, with 8 bases that match TRBD1. The CDR3 sequence is 15 residues long. J lost 5 bases, V lost 4 bases, and 10 bases had no gene match. Per germline, CDR1 LNHDA and CDR2 SQIVND (reference sequence). This CDR3 reads CASSTPQTGVDEQYF. CDR3 nucleotides: TGTGCCAGTAGTACCCCCCAGACAGGGGTTGACGAGCAGTACTTC. The full variable domain, with the rest looked up from reference TRBV19 and TRBJ2-7, is DGGITQSPKYLFRKEGQNVTLSCEQNLNHDAMYWYRQDPGQGLRLIYYSQIVNDFQKGDIAEGYSVSREKKESFPLTVTSAQKNPTAFYLCASSTPQTGVDEQYFGPGTRLTVT.

J is TRBJ2-7 and V is TRBV7-2; 11 bases align to TRBD1. CDR3 size: 16 residues. The germline V gene encodes CDR1 SGHTA and CDR2 FQGNSA. V gave up 1 base and J gave up 6 bases; unmatched junction bases: 8. The CDR3 here is CASSLENRGTGGEQYF. The CDR3 nucleotides read TGTGCCAGCAGCTTAGAGAACCGGGGGACAGGGGGCGAGCAGTACTTC.

This clonotype has just a few counts. This rearrangement joins TRBV20-1 to TRBJ1-6; a possible D gene is TRBD1 (5 bases). The length of the CDR3 is 13 residues. Germline CDR1 reads DFQATT; CDR2 reads SNEGSKA (reference sequence). Between the trimmed V and J ends, which lost 5 bases and 8 bases, there was a span of 13 bases. CDR3 residues: CSAPRPGDSPLHF. The CDR3 nucleotides are TGCAGTGCTCCACGGCCGGGGGATTCACCCCTCCACTTT.

This clonotype was recorded only once. A junction boundary mismatches the germline segment, possibly from a read error. V is TRBV20-1 and J is TRBJ2-1, with D hard to call. Germline V lookup: CDR1 DFQATT, CDR2 SNEGSKA (reference sequence). The CDR3 loop spans 17 amino acids. This CDR3 reads CSAREPISHRSYNEQLF. Here the CDR3 DNA reads TGCAGTGCTAGGGAGCCCATCTCGCATCGCTCCTACAATGAGCAGCTCTTC.

This clonotype occurred many times. This chain joins TRBV5-4 and TRBJ1-4; 7 bases fit TRBD1. This CDR3 comprises 16 residues. Germline assignment: CDR1 SGHNT and CDR2 YYREEE (reference sequence). V was clipped by 4 bases and J by 6 bases; unmatched bases: 12. CDR3 coding DNA: TGTGCCAGCAGCAACCGGCCGGACAGGACTTATGAAAAACTGTTTTTT. This gives the protein CASSNRPDRTYEKLFF.

This chain's CDR3 is CATSREGRGRGTEAFF. In nucleotides, the CDR3 is TGTGCCACCAGCCGCGAAGGTCGGGGGCGCGGCACTGAAGCTTTCTTT. The genes are TRBV15 and TRBJ1-1; TRBD1 might be the D (6 bases). CDR3 length equals 16 residues. Germline CDR1 reads LNHNV; CDR2 reads YYDKDF (reference sequence). With 5 bases removed from V and 4 bases from J, the gap between germline ends came to 20 bases.

The rearrangement uses TRBV7-2 and TRBJ1-5; 7 bases map to TRBD1. CDR1 and CDR2 from the germline V gene are SGHTA and FQGNSA. The CDR3 is made up of 18 amino acids. The V segment lost 5 bases and the J segment 2 bases; nucleotides outside the gene matches: 15. The CDR3 protein is CASSAFRDRDIRNQPQHF. CDR3 in DNA: TGTGCCAGCAGCGCTTTCCGGGACAGAGACATCCGCAATCAGCCCCAGCATTTT.

The table lists this clonotype with many counts. J is TRBJ1-1 and V is TRBV7-3; D is possibly TRBD1 (6 bases). The CDR3 contains 13 residues. V was shortened by 5 bases and J by 5 bases, with 12 bases between the two germline ends. CDR1 and CDR2 (germline): SGHTA, FQGTGA. The DNA of the CDR3 is TGTGCCAGCAGCCCGCTACAGGGAACTGAAGCTTTCTTT. Amino acids: CASSPLQGTEAFF. Combining the CDR3 with reference TRBV7-3 and TRBJ1-1 gives the whole variable domain GAGVSQTPSNKVTEKGKYVELRCDPISGHTALYWYRQSLGQGPEFLIYFQGTGAADDSGLPNDRFFAVRPEGSVSTLKIQRTERGDSAVYLCASSPLQGTEAFFGQGTRLTVV.

This clonotype was found once. A much larger clone lies one base from this, so it may be a read error. The rearrangement joins TRBV7-8 to TRBJ2-7; D is unclear. Looked up from germline, CDR1 is SGHVS and CDR2 is FQNEAQ. The CDR3 covers 12 residues. The CDR3 is CASSPSVDEQSF. CDR3 nucleotides: TGTGCCAGCAGCCCGAGCGTGGACGAGCAGTCCTTC.

As to this clonotype: A single base separates this from a much larger clone, so it may be a read error. CDR3 sequence (DNA): TGTGACAGCAGCTTAACCCGCAATGAGCAGTTCTTC. Translating it yields CDSSLTRNEQFF. The chain combines TRBV7-2 with TRBJ2-1; D call uncertain. The CDR3 totals 12 residues. Germline V gene sequence: CDR1 SGHTA, CDR2 FQGNSA.

This clonotype was found a few times. The gene calls are TRBV27 and TRBJ1-4; D might be TRBD1 (5 bases). CDR3 length: 17 amino acids. V was pared by 6 bases and J by 2 bases, with 19 bases between. The germline CDR1 and CDR2 sequences are MNHEY and SMNVEV (reference sequence). CDR3 bases: TGTGCCAGCAGGCAACGCTTGGAGGGACGGACTAATGAAAAACTGTTTTTT. Translating gives CASRQRLEGRTNEKLFF.

This clonotype was seen a few times. The chain recombines TRBV7-9 with TRBJ1-1; D not resolved. This CDR3 is 14 amino acids long. In germline, CDR1 is SEHNR, CDR2 FQNEAQ (reference sequence). V shed 5 bases and J shed 3 bases, with 13 bases lying between them. Written as DNA, the CDR3 is TGTGCCAGCAGCGACCCTGGGGAGCACACTGAAGCTTTCTTT. Translated, it gives CASSDPGEHTEAFF.

V and J are TRBV28 and TRBJ2-4; D is uncertain. V lost 10 bases and J lost 0, with 10 bases in between. The CDR3 spans 13 residues. Germline lookup yields CDR1 MDHEN and CDR2 SYDVKM. CDR3 in DNA: TGTGCCACCTGGAGCTCAGCCAAAAACATTCAGTACTTC. Its protein product is CATWSSAKNIQYF.

Regarding this clonotype: A much larger clone lies a single base off, so this may be a read error. The V and J genes are TRBV4-1 and TRBJ1-2; 11 bases match TRBD1. CDR3 length equals 14 residues. From germline, CDR1 is MGHRA and CDR2 YSYEKL. CDR3 residues: CASRQAGTGGGYTF. In DNA, the CDR3 is TGCGCCAGCAGACAAGCAGGGACAGGGGGAGGCTACACCTTC.

This rearrangement joins TRBV6-2 or TRBV6-3 to TRBJ2-7; weak D call: TRBD1 (6 bases). The V gene's germline CDR1 is MNHEY and CDR2 SVGEGT. The germline V and J ends were trimmed by 2 bases and 2 bases, with 13 bases remaining between them. The CDR3 is 15 amino acids. CDR3 nucleotide sequence: TGTGCCAGCAGTTACGGGGGCGCCAGTCCCTACGAGCAGTACTTC. Its protein is CASSYGGASPYEQYF.

This clonotype has a count of ten or more. This chain connects TRBV6-1 to TRBJ1-5; D call uncertain. V lost 4 bases to trimming and J lost 7 bases, with 11 bases between them. CDR1 MNHNS and CDR2 SASEGT come from the germline V gene. CDR3 length: 13 amino acids. CDR3 protein: CASSVVGSQPQHF. Written as DNA, the CDR3 is TGTGCCAGCAGTGTCGTGGGGAGCCAGCCCCAGCATTTT.

There are a few counts of this clonotype. This chain links TRBV20-1 with TRBJ1-5; D not certain. CDR1 is DFQATT and CDR2 is SNEGSKA in the germline V gene (reference sequence). CDR3 size: 14 residues. V was pared by 0 bases and J by 7 bases, with 13 bases between. As DNA, the CDR3 is TGCAGTGCTAGAGATATGTTTGCTGACCAGCCCCAGCATTTT. Its protein product is CSARDMFADQPQHF.

J is TRBJ2-7 and V is TRBV13, with 12 bases that match TRBD2. Germline V CDR1 and CDR2: PRHDT, FYEKMQ (reference sequence). The ends lost 5 bases at V and 1 base at J; junction bases unmatched: 12. This CDR3 region has 18 residues. The chain's CDR3 is CASSTRLAGEEESYEQYF. The DNA of the CDR3 is TGTGCCAGCAGCACTAGACTAGCGGGAGAGGAAGAGTCCTACGAGCAGTACTTC.

The chain employs TRBV20-1 and TRBJ1-1; no firm D call. This CDR3 region has 11 residues. Germline CDR1 DFQATT, CDR2 SNEGSKA (reference sequence). Trimming removed 4 bases at V and 7 bases at J, with 10 bases between. Written as DNA, the CDR3 is TGCAGTGCTACTAAAGGACGTGAAGCTTTCTTT. Translated: CSATKGREAFF.

The chain has TRBV27 and TRBJ1-5, with D tentatively TRBD1 (6 bases). There are 14 residues in the CDR3. The germline CDR1 and CDR2 sequences are MNHEY and SMNVEV (reference sequence). The V gene lost 10 bases and the J gene lost 2 bases, with 15 bases spanning the gap. CDR3 loop: CATGTGIGNQPQHF. CDR3 nucleotides: TGTGCCACCGGAACAGGGATCGGCAATCAGCCCCAGCATTTT.

The chain uses TRBV19 and TRBJ2-5; no firm D call. This CDR3 has 13 residues. V gave up 8 bases and J gave up 3 bases, with 13 bases separating them. CDR1 and CDR2 from the germline V gene are LNHDA and SQIVND (reference sequence). CDR3 amino acids: CASHGQEKETQYF. In nucleotides, the CDR3 is TGTGCCAGTCACGGGCAGGAAAAAGAGACCCAGTACTTC.

The V and J genes are TRBV5-1 and TRBJ2-2; D is possibly TRBD2 (5 bases). The germline gives CDR1 SGHRS, CDR2 YFSETQ. The CDR3 is 14 amino acids. Between the trimmed V and J ends, which lost 4 bases and 3 bases, there was a span of 10 bases. The CDR3 protein is CASSPIGDTGELFF. The DNA of the CDR3 is TGCGCCAGCAGCCCAATCGGGGACACCGGGGAGCTGTTTTTT. Full variable domain (remainder filled in from reference TRBV5-1 and TRBJ2-2): KAGVTQTPRYLIKTRGQQVTLSCSPISGHRSVSWYQQTPGQGLQFLFEYFSETQRNKGNFPGRFSGRQFSNSRSEMNVSTLELGDSALYLCASSPIGDTGELFFGEGSRLTVL.

V and J are TRBV20-1 and TRBJ1-6; 10 bases fit TRBD1. This CDR3 region has 14 residues. V was clipped by 4 bases and J by 13 bases; unmatched bases: 10. Germline lookup yields CDR1 DFQATT and CDR2 SNEGSKA (reference sequence). Written as DNA, the CDR3 is TGCAGTGCTAACCGGGACAGGGGATCTGGGCCCCTCCACTTT. Translating gives CSANRDRGSGPLHF.

This clonotype occurred a few times. The chain joins TRBV28 to TRBJ2-5, with D tentatively TRBD1 (7 bases). This CDR3 is 15 amino acids long. V gave up 8 bases and J gave up 5 bases, with 21 bases separating them. The germline V gene encodes CDR1 MDHEN and CDR2 SYDVKM. CDR3 residues: CASSPGGQESETQYF. The CDR3 DNA reads as TGTGCCAGCTCTCCAGGGGGGCAGGAGTCGGAGACCCAGTACTTC.